These 22 T cell receptor beta chains originate from one sample sequenced in a study of blood T cell repertoires in COVID-19. TCRdb's copy holds only in-frame clones and misses some; the assay was immunoSEQ multiplex PCR. The top ten hold approximately 3.7% of the sample, which has a few hundred thousand clones, about nine tenths seen once. Source material: peripheral blood. The source of these receptors is a man in his 60s who had recovered from COVID-19.

The rearrangement joins TRBV11-3 to TRBJ2-7, with a possible D match to TRBD1 (6 bases). The CDR3 consists of 14 residues. V lost 3 bases to trimming and J lost 5 bases, with 14 bases between them. Germline V gene lookup returns CDR1 SGHNT and CDR2 YENEEA. CDR3 sequence reads: CASSFGTGTDEQYF. CDR3 nucleotides: TGTGCCAGCAGCTTTGGTACAGGGACCGACGAGCAGTACTTC. The full variable domain, with the rest looked up from reference TRBV11-3 and TRBJ2-7, is EAGVVQSPRYKIIEKKQPVAFWCNPISGHNTLYWYLQNLGQGPELLIRYENEEAVDDSQLPKDRFSAERLKGVDSTLKIQPAELGDSAVYLCASSFGTGTDEQYFGPGTRLTVT.

This chain joins TRBV4-1 and TRBJ1-6; D is possibly TRBD1 (6 bases). The CDR3 has 17 residues. Trimming removed 0 bases from V and 7 bases from J, with 16 bases in between. CDR1 and CDR2 (germline): MGHRA, YSYEKL. This chain's CDR3 is CASSQDPPTGTNSPLHF. CDR3 sequence (DNA): TGCGCCAGCAGCCAAGACCCCCCGACAGGTACCAATTCACCCCTCCACTTT.

This chain links TRBV4-1 with TRBJ2-1; maybe TRBD1 (5 bases). The CDR3 extends over 18 amino acids. Germline CDR1 and CDR2: MGHRA and YSYEKL. V gave up 1 base and J gave up 9 bases, with 25 bases separating them. CDR3 residues: CASSQVITVSQGKREQFF. In DNA, the CDR3 is TGCGCCAGCAGCCAAGTAATAACGGTATCGCAGGGAAAACGTGAGCAGTTCTTC.

J is TRBJ1-1 and V is TRBV6-5; the match to TRBD1 covers 8 bases. Germline CDR1 reads MNHEY; CDR2 reads SVGAGI. The CDR3 is 15 amino acids. Trimming removed 5 bases from V and 2 bases from J; junction bases left unmatched: 7. For the CDR3, the DNA is TGTGCCAGCAGTAGCCGGACAGGGCTTAACACTGAAGCTTTCTTT. It yields the protein CASSSRTGLNTEAFF.

This clone was observed once. This chain joins TRBV4-2 and TRBJ2-7; TRBD2 aligns across 11 bases. The ends lost 5 bases at V and 4 bases at J; junction bases unmatched: 10. Looked up from germline, CDR1 is LGHNA and CDR2 is YNFKEQ. This CDR3 region has 16 residues. CDR3 nucleotide sequence: TGTGCCAGCAGCGTACACGGGACTAGCGGTCCGTACGAGCAGTACTTC. It yields the protein CASSVHGTSGPYEQYF.

J is TRBJ1-1 and V is TRBV11-2; D unclear. This CDR3 comprises 11 residues. Trimming took off 1 base at V and 5 bases at J, with 2 bases between the two ends. The germline gives CDR1 SGHAT, CDR2 FQNNGV. The CDR3 bases are TGTGCCAGCAGCTTAGCAACTGAAGCTTTCTTT. Protein sequence: CASSLATEAFF.

The chain combines TRBV10-1 with TRBJ2-3; possibly TRBD2 for D (5 bases). Trimming pared 2 bases from V and 6 bases from J, leaving 6 bases between. The CDR3 spans 12 residues. Per the germline V gene, CDR1 is WNHNN and CDR2 is SYGVQD (reference sequence). The CDR3 reads CASSEPGDTQYF. In DNA form, the CDR3 reads TGCGCCAGCAGTGAGCCGGGGGATACGCAGTATTTT.

The gene calls are TRBV6-5 and TRBJ1-6, with 7 bases lining up with TRBD1. The germline gives CDR1 MNHEY, CDR2 SVGAGI. V dropped 6 bases and J dropped 3; count of bases not matched to a gene: 5. This CDR3 is built from 15 residues. CDR3 bases: TGTGCCAGCAGGGATCGACAGGGCTATAATTCACCCCTCCACTTT. Its translation is CASRDRQGYNSPLHF.

V usage is TRBV5-5 and J usage is TRBJ1-5; 10 bases align to TRBD1. The CDR3 runs to 16 residues. CDR1 SGHKS and CDR2 YYEKEE come from the germline V gene (reference sequence). J gave up 2 bases and V 4 bases, and 6 bases lay outside the gene matches. The CDR3, as DNA: TGTGCCAGCAGCGGACAGGGGGGCGGCGGCAATCAGCCCCAGCATTTT. It codes for CASSGQGGGGNQPQHF.

The V call is TRBV6-1, the J call TRBJ1-5, with 9 bases lining up with TRBD1. V lost 1 base and J lost 4; bases outside the gene matches: 8. This CDR3 has 17 amino acids. Germline CDR1 MNHNS, CDR2 SASEGT. This CDR3 reads CASSEGRTGVGNQPQHF. For the CDR3, the DNA is TGTGCCAGCAGTGAAGGTAGGACAGGGGTAGGGAATCAGCCCCAGCATTTT.

The genes are TRBV28 and TRBJ2-5; 9 nucleotides align to TRBD1. With 6 bases clipped from V and 5 bases from J, the junction kept 7 bases outside the gene matches. This CDR3 contains 14 residues. The germline V gene has CDR1 MDHEN and CDR2 SYDVKM. CDR3 nucleotides: TGTGCCAGCAGCCAACAGGGGGCTTGGGAGACCCAGTACTTC. As protein: CASSQQGAWETQYF.

A single count supports this clone. This chain links TRBV14 with TRBJ1-3, with 8 nucleotides matching TRBD1. V was clipped by 6 bases and J by 0 bases; unmatched bases: 7. Germline CDR1 is SGHDN and CDR2 is FVKESK. The CDR3 loop spans 16 amino acids. The CDR3, as DNA: TGTGCCAGCAGTCGACAGGGGTCGAGCTCTGGAAACACCATATATTTT. It yields the protein CASSRQGSSSGNTIYF.

The chain has TRBV10-3 and TRBJ1-1; 9 positions agree with TRBD1. This CDR3 is built from 14 residues. The V and J ends lost 10 bases and 2 bases, in that order; junction bases with no gene match: 8. The germline V gene encodes CDR1 ENHRY and CDR2 SYGVKD. Written as DNA, the CDR3 is TGTGCCACCCGACCGGGACAGGGAAACACTGAAGCTTTCTTT. Its translation is CATRPGQGNTEAFF.

The chain links TRBV19 to TRBJ2-7, with 11 bases fitting TRBD1. Germline CDR1 and CDR2: LNHDA and SQIVND (reference sequence). With 6 bases clipped from V and 5 bases from J, the junction kept 6 bases outside the gene matches. The CDR3 spans 14 residues. CDR3 sequence (DNA): TGTGCCAGTAGAGACCGGACAGGGGGCGACGAGCAGTACTTC. It is translated as CASRDRTGGDEQYF.

The chain is built from TRBV3-1 (or the pseudogene TRBV3-2) and TRBJ1-2; 8 nucleotides agree with TRBD1. V gave up 1 base and J gave up 8 bases; unmatched junction bases: 6. The CDR3 is 14 amino acids. CDR1 and CDR2 from the germline V gene are LGHDT and YNNKEL (reference sequence). CDR3 nucleotide sequence: TGTGCCAGCAGCCAAGGACGGACAGGGCTCGGCTACACCTTC. Its translation: CASSQGRTGLGYTF.

Turning to this clone: A read error may produce the germline difference seen at one junction end. The V and J genes are TRBV19 and TRBJ2-7, with D perhaps TRBD2 (6 bases). Germline V lookup: CDR1 LNHDA, CDR2 SQIVND (reference sequence). The CDR3 covers 16 residues. CDR3 nucleotide sequence: TGTGCCAGTAGTTATCAACGCGGAGGGAGCTCCTACAAGCAGTACTTC. It specifies CASSYQRGGSSYKQYF.

The chain carries TRBV29-1 and TRBJ1-4; D gene uncertain. CDR3 length: 16 residues. V was cut by 0 bases and J by 7 bases, with 18 bases left in between. Germline CDR1 and CDR2: SQVTM and ANQGSEA. CDR3 in amino acids: CSVEETGQLTGEKLFF. The CDR3 DNA reads as TGCAGCGTTGAAGAGACCGGCCAACTGACGGGTGAAAAACTGTTTTTT.

The genes are TRBV3-1 (or the pseudogene TRBV3-2) and TRBJ2-2; 10 positions agree with TRBD1. The trim removed 2 bases at V and 2 bases at J, leaving 2 bases unmatched. The germline gives CDR1 LGHDT, CDR2 YNNKEL (reference sequence). This CDR3 is built from 16 residues. In DNA, the CDR3 is TGTGCCAGCAGCCAAAGGGACAGGGGAAACACCGGGGAGCTGTTTTTT. Its translation: CASSQRDRGNTGELFF.

V usage is TRBV18 and J usage is TRBJ1-4, with TRBD1 matching over 7 bases. The CDR3 is 15 amino acids. The V gene's germline CDR1 is KGHSH and CDR2 LQKENI. The J segment lost 4 bases and the V segment lost 2 bases, leaving 4 bases of the junction unmatched. CDR3 DNA: TGTGCCAGCTCACCAACGCAGGGGGATAATGAAAAACTGTTTTTT. Protein product: CASSPTQGDNEKLFF. The full variable domain, with the rest looked up from reference TRBV18 and TRBJ1-4, is NAGVMQNPRHLVRRRGQEARLRCSPMKGHSHVYWYRQLPEEGLKFMVYLQKENIIDESGMPKERFSAEFPKEGPSILRIQQVVRGDSAAYFCASSPTQGDNEKLFFGSGTQLSVL.

This clone was observed a single time. V and J are TRBV6-5 and TRBJ2-5, with a tentative D call TRBD1 (6 bases). CDR1 MNHEY and CDR2 SVGAGI come from the germline V gene. This CDR3 is built from 15 residues. V dropped 0 bases and J dropped 0 bases, with 8 bases sitting between them. This CDR3 is CASSYSRGDQETQYF. The CDR3 DNA reads TGTGCCAGCAGTTACTCCAGGGGAGACCAAGAGACCCAGTACTTC.

V gene TRBV12-5 combines with J gene TRBJ2-3; 7 bases fit TRBD1. The CDR3 covers 14 residues. The ends lost 4 bases at V and 2 bases at J; junction bases unmatched: 3. Germline V lookup: CDR1 LGHNT, CDR2 FRNRAP. CDR3 sequence (DNA): TGTGCTAGTGGTTCCGGACAGGTCACAGATACGCAGTATTTT. Protein: CASGSGQVTDTQYF.

This clone was detected only once. The chain employs TRBV19 and TRBJ1-6; tentative D call: TRBD1 (6 bases). Germline values: CDR1 LNHDA, CDR2 SQIVND (reference sequence). The V gene lost 2 bases and the J gene lost 7 bases, with 12 bases spanning the gap. This CDR3 spans 15 amino acids. CDR3 loop: CASSITGHSNSPLHF. The DNA for the CDR3 is TGTGCCAGTAGTATAACGGGACACAGCAATTCACCCCTCCACTTT.